Following are 23 T cell receptor beta chains from one sample sequenced in a study of T cell responses to AZD1222 COVID-19 vaccine. Libraries were prepared by immunoSEQ multiplex PCR; TCRdb keeps only in-frame clonotypes and omits some of them. Of 70,000 to 95,000 clones listed, approximately 89% are singletons. The specimen comprised peripheral blood, sampled on day 0 of MenACWY control vaccination. These receptors were taken from an adult in good health.

This clone was counted only a few times. The chain links TRBV6-5 to TRBJ2-2; 7 bases are shared with TRBD1. CDR3 size: 15 residues. V gave up 5 bases and J gave up 4 bases; unmatched junction bases: 7. The germline V gene has CDR1 MNHEY and CDR2 SVGAGI. The CDR3 nucleotides are TGTGCCAGCAGTCAAAGCTCAGGGGGCACCGGGGAGCTGTTTTTT. Residues: CASSQSSGGTGELFF.

The chain has TRBV6-5 and TRBJ2-2; no clear D. The germline gives CDR1 MNHEY, CDR2 SVGAGI. V was shortened by 2 bases and J by 5 bases, with 9 bases between the two germline ends. There are 14 residues in the CDR3. In DNA, the CDR3 is TGTGCCAGCAGTTACCCGGCACGGACCGGGGAGCTGTTTTTT. The encoded protein is CASSYPARTGELFF.

On this clone itself: The junction departs from the called germline gene at one end, perhaps through a read error. J is TRBJ1-3 and V is TRBV7-7, with D perhaps TRBD1 (6 bases). This CDR3 has 15 residues. Germline V gene sequence: CDR1 SSHAT, CDR2 FNYEAQ (reference sequence). CDR3 in amino acids: CASSSGQPSGNTIYF. CDR3 coding DNA: TGTGCTAGCAGCTCGGGACAACCCTCTGGAAACACCATATATTTT.

V usage is TRBV9 and J usage is TRBJ2-3, with 12 positions matching TRBD1. This CDR3 spans 16 amino acids. The germline CDR1 and CDR2 sequences are SGDLS and YYNGEE. V dropped 3 bases and J dropped 4; count of bases not matched to a gene: 6. The CDR3 sequence: CASSGGQGAFADTQYF. The DNA of the CDR3 is TGTGCCAGCAGCGGGGGACAGGGGGCGTTTGCAGATACGCAGTATTTT.

The chain links TRBV7-2 to TRBJ2-7; tentatively, D is TRBD2 (6 bases). Germline V gene data show CDR1 as SGHTA and CDR2 as FQGNSA. CDR3 length equals 15 residues. V dropped 7 bases and J dropped 7 bases, with 23 bases sitting between them. CDR3 DNA: TGTGCCAGCAACCCCGGGAGAGGGCTCGATGGAGAGCAGTACTTC. Translated, it gives CASNPGRGLDGEQYF.

This sequence joins TRBV27 and TRBJ2-2; TRBD1 agrees at 10 bases. The CDR3 has 15 amino acids. V gave up 1 base and J gave up 7 bases; unmatched junction bases: 3. Germline CDR1 MNHEY, CDR2 SMNVEV (reference sequence). DNA for the CDR3: TGTGCCAGCAGTTTATGGGGACAGGGGAACGGGGAGCTGTTTTTT. It encodes CASSLWGQGNGELFF.

The rearrangement links TRBV7-2 to TRBJ1-2, with D hard to call. This CDR3 comprises 13 residues. Per germline, CDR1 SGHTA and CDR2 FQGNSA. V dropped 4 bases and J dropped 0 bases, with 6 bases sitting between them. The chain's CDR3 is CASSSTANYGYTF. DNA of the CDR3: TGTGCCAGCAGCTCAACAGCTAACTATGGCTACACCTTC.

Concerning this clone itself: The junction shows a germline mismatch at one end, possibly a read error. The V gene is TRBV6-5, the J gene TRBJ1-1, with D possibly TRBD1 on 5 matching bases. This CDR3 has 14 amino acids. Germline values: CDR1 MNHEY, CDR2 SVGAGI. CDR3 protein: CASNYRQWNTEAFF. The CDR3 DNA sequence: TGTGCCAGCAATTACCGACAGTGGAACACTGAAGCTTTCTTT.

V gene TRBV5-1 combines with J gene TRBJ2-3; the match to TRBD1 covers 7 bases. V lost 3 bases, J lost 0 bases, and 1 base stayed unmatched. In germline, CDR1 is SGHRS, CDR2 YFSETQ. This CDR3 region has 14 residues. The CDR3 sequence: CASSSQGSTDTQYF. The CDR3 DNA follows: TGCGCCAGCAGCTCACAGGGGAGCACAGATACGCAGTATTTT.

The chain has TRBV5-1 and TRBJ2-2; D unresolved. Trimming stripped 0 bases from V and 1 base from J, with 10 bases between. The CDR3 runs to 16 residues. Germline loops: CDR1 SGHRS, CDR2 YFSETQ. CDR3 DNA sequence: TGCGCCAGCAGCTTGGAGTCCGGCGTGAACACCGGGGAGCTGTTTTTT. It yields the protein CASSLESGVNTGELFF. Looking up the rest from reference TRBV5-1 and TRBJ2-2 gives the full variable domain: KAGVTQTPRYLIKTRGQQVTLSCSPISGHRSVSWYQQTPGQGLQFLFEYFSETQRNKGNFPGRFSGRQFSNSRSEMNVSTLELGDSALYLCASSLESGVNTGELFFGEGSRLTVL.

This sequence joins TRBV19 and TRBJ1-4, with 11 positions matching TRBD1. V trimming: 5 bases; J trimming: 7 bases; junction bases outside the gene matches: 6. Germline V gene data show CDR1 as LNHDA and CDR2 as SQIVND (reference sequence). The CDR3 sequence is 15 residues long. The CDR3 here is CASSSTGTGGEKLFF. The CDR3 bases are TGTGCCAGTAGTTCAACCGGGACAGGGGGTGAAAAACTGTTTTTT.

The count of this clone is one. The rearrangement uses TRBV5-4 and TRBJ1-4; D not certain. The length of the CDR3 is 17 residues. The V end lost 0 bases, the J end lost 0 bases, and 12 bases lay between the germline ends. CDR1 is SGHNT and CDR2 is YYREEE in the germline V gene (reference sequence). This chain's CDR3 is CASSLDLQAATNEKLFF. The CDR3 DNA reads TGTGCCAGCAGCTTGGATCTGCAGGCTGCAACTAATGAAAAACTGTTTTTT.

V is TRBV12-3 or TRBV12-4 and J is TRBJ1-2, with D uncertain. This CDR3 comprises 13 residues. V was pared by 4 bases and J by 8 bases, with 14 bases between. CDR3 sequence: CASSSSPAGGYTF. The CDR3 nucleotides read TGTGCCAGCAGTTCTAGCCCGGCGGGGGGCTACACCTTC.

The chain has TRBV3-1 (or the pseudogene TRBV3-2) and TRBJ2-7, with D possibly TRBD2 on 7 matching bases. There are 14 residues in the CDR3. The germline V and J ends were trimmed by 3 bases and 3 bases, with 12 bases remaining between them. From germline, CDR1 is LGHDT and CDR2 YNNKEL (reference sequence). The CDR3 sequence is CASSHGGPVYEQYF. The CDR3 bases are TGTGCCAGCAGCCACGGGGGGCCTGTCTACGAGCAGTACTTC.

V usage is TRBV4-2 and J usage is TRBJ1-4, with 8 bases aligning to TRBD1. CDR1 and CDR2 (germline): LGHNA, YNFKEQ. The V segment lost 1 base and the J segment 8 bases; nucleotides outside the gene matches: 9. The CDR3 contains 16 residues. CDR3 nucleotide sequence: TGTGCCAGCAGCCAAGGATGGACAGGGCAAGGCGAAAAACTGTTTTTT. It encodes CASSQGWTGQGEKLFF.

This rearrangement joins TRBV27 to TRBJ2-7; a weak D match, TRBD2 (7 bases). The CDR3 is 14 residues long. V dropped 2 bases and J dropped 7 bases, with 15 bases sitting between them. Germline lookup yields CDR1 MNHEY and CDR2 SMNVEV (reference sequence). Written as DNA, the CDR3 is TGTGCCAGCAGTTTAAGTCGGGGGGCGGATGAGCAGTACTTC. Encoded protein: CASSLSRGADEQYF.

This chain links TRBV19 with TRBJ2-1, with 8 nucleotides matching TRBD1. V shed 6 bases, J shed 10 bases, and the junction held 8 bases outside the gene matches. The CDR3 length is 13 residues. Germline lookup yields CDR1 LNHDA and CDR2 SQIVND (reference sequence). The CDR3 DNA sequence: TGTGCCAGTAGCGGACAGGGTATAGCGGAGCAGTTCTTC. Translation: CASSGQGIAEQFF.

The J gene is TRBJ1-5, the V gene TRBV2; 7 bases match TRBD1. CDR3 length: 14 amino acids. Trimming removed 7 bases from V and 8 bases from J; junction bases left unmatched: 11. Germline lookup yields CDR1 SNHLY and CDR2 FYNNEI. The CDR3 nucleotides are TGTGCCAGCAACCGGGACAGAGTATCAGAGCCCCAGCATTTT. Its protein product is CASNRDRVSEPQHF.

The chain links TRBV3-1 (or the pseudogene TRBV3-2) to TRBJ2-7, with TRBD2 as a possible D gene (6 bases). This CDR3 region has 13 residues. The V gene's germline CDR1 is LGHDT and CDR2 YNNKEL (reference sequence). With 5 bases removed from V and 9 bases from J, the gap between germline ends came to 17 bases. CDR3 in DNA: TGTGCCAGCAGCGATGGACTGCCGCGGGGGCAGTACTTC. Its protein is CASSDGLPRGQYF.

On this clone: Other DNA sequences within the sample encode an identical CDR3. The chain joins TRBV5-6 to TRBJ2-7; perhaps TRBD2 as D (5 bases). The V end was cut by 0 bases, the J end by 2 bases, with 6 bases between. Germline V gene data show CDR1 as SGHDT and CDR2 as YYEEEE. The CDR3 is 13 amino acids. The CDR3 nucleotides are TGTGCCAGCAGCTTGGGAGGGACCTACGAGCAGTACTTC. Amino acid sequence: CASSLGGTYEQYF.

The chain is built from TRBV7-2 and TRBJ2-7; 7 nucleotides line up with TRBD2. Germline V gene data show CDR1 as SGHTA and CDR2 as FQGNSA. The CDR3 extends over 13 amino acids. Trimming removed 6 bases from V and 1 base from J; junction bases left unmatched: 3. The CDR3: CASRNGGSYEQYF. As DNA, the CDR3 is TGTGCCAGCAGAAACGGGGGGTCCTACGAGCAGTACTTC.

The genes are TRBV4-1 and TRBJ1-1; TRBD1 matches at 8 bases. Trimming removed 1 base from V and 0 bases from J; junction bases left unmatched: 1. The CDR3 runs 15 residues. Germline V CDR1 and CDR2: MGHRA, YSYEKL. The CDR3 sequence is CASSQGDRMNTEAFF. CDR3 sequence (DNA): TGCGCCAGCAGCCAAGGGGACAGGATGAACACTGAAGCTTTCTTT.

The chain links TRBV6-6 to TRBJ1-3; the D is unclear. Trimming removed 5 bases at V and 2 bases at J, with 7 bases between. This CDR3 is 13 amino acids long. The germline gives CDR1 MNHNY, CDR2 SVGAGI (reference sequence). This CDR3 is CASSLRAGNTIYF. CDR3 bases: TGTGCCAGCAGTCTGCGAGCTGGAAACACCATATATTTT.